The rows below give T cell receptor beta chains drawn from one sample of a study of cytomegalovirus exposure and HLA in healthy donors. Produced via immunoSEQ multiplex PCR; TCRdb's table is partial and in-frame only. The table lists hundreds of thousands of clones, 70% to 85% of them singletons. The sample comprised PBMCs. Receptors were obtained from a woman in her thirties or forties in good health and CMV-seronegative. The CDR3 runs from the conserved cysteine through the conserved F or W. D genes are given only for firm matches. Size values are once, few and many counts, or a class for expanded clones, and some rows have none.

TRBV2	-	-	TRBJ2-7	CASYGLFRIYEQYF	TGTGCCAGCTATGGACTATTCCGAATATACGAGCAGTACTTC
TRBV4-2	-	-	TRBJ2-2	CASSQDRFANTGELFF	TGTGCCAGCAGCCAAGACAGGTTCGCGAACACCGGGGAGCTGTTTTTT
TRBV27	-	TRBD1	TRBJ1-2	CASSFSQGHGYGYTF	TGTGCCAGCAGTTTTTCACAGGGGCACGGCTATGGCTACACCTTC
TRBV19	-	-	TRBJ1-5	CASSGQADSNQPQHF	TGTGCCAGTAGTGGCCAAGCGGATAGCAATCAGCCCCAGCATTTT
TRBV11-3	-	-	TRBJ1-3	CASSPTRATGNTIYF	TGTGCCAGCAGCCCAACTAGGGCTACAGGAAACACCATATATTTT
TRBV5-1	-	-	TRBJ1-3	CASSLAGMSSGNTIYF	TGCGCCAGCAGCTTAGCAGGGATGTCCTCTGGAAACACCATATATTTT
TRBV18	-	TRBD2	TRBJ2-1	CASSPWGGTGYNEQFF	TGTGCCAGCTCACCCTGGGGAGGGACGGGCTACAATGAGCAGTTCTTC
TRBV29-1	-	-	TRBJ2-5	CSVRRGQETQYF	TGCAGCGTTCGCAGGGGCCAAGAGACCCAGTACTTC
TRBV27	-	-	TRBJ1-4	CASSPYRGLGEKLFF	TGTGCCAGCAGTCCATATAGGGGTCTTGGGGAAAAACTGTTTTTT
TRBV7-6	-	TRBD2	TRBJ2-1	CASSPAGGPQLF	TGTGCCAGCAGCCCTGCGGGGGGGCCCCAGCTCTTC
TRBV5-1	-	TRBD1	TRBJ2-3	CASSPPTGASTDTQYF	TGCGCCAGCAGCCCCCCGACAGGGGCTAGCACAGATACGCAGTATTTT
TRBV12-5	-	-	TRBJ2-2	CASGTRGGVPTGELFF	TGTGCTAGTGGTACCCGAGGGGGGGTCCCCACCGGGGAGCTGTTTTTT
TRBV7-2	-	-	TRBJ1-2	CASSSGPGAPGYTF	TGTGCCAGCAGCTCTGGGCCAGGGGCTCCAGGCTACACCTTC
TRBV2	few	-	TRBJ1-1	CASNPGTVNTEAFF	TGTGCCAGCAACCCCGGGACTGTGAACACTGAAGCTTTCTTT
TRBV29-1	-	TRBD1	TRBJ1-2	CSIRTGGGGGYTF	TGCAGCATTCGGACAGGGGGCGGTGGTGGCTACACCTTC
TRBV5-1	-	TRBD1	TRBJ2-7	CASSGQGAPSYEQYF	TGCGCCAGCAGCGGTCAGGGGGCCCCCTCCTACGAGCAGTACTTC
TRBV27	-	-	TRBJ1-1	CASSIAGFGEAFF	TGTGCCAGCAGTATAGCAGGGTTCGGTGAAGCTTTCTTT
TRBV6-5	few	TRBD2	TRBJ2-1	CASSPGLAGNNEQFF	TGTGCCAGCAGTCCGGGACTAGCGGGAAACAATGAGCAGTTCTTC
TRBV28	-	-	TRBJ1-1	CASSAYKNTEAFF	TGTGCCAGCAGTGCGTATAAGAACACTGAAGCTTTCTTT
TRBV7-9	-	-	TRBJ2-5	CASSLRGLGETQYF	TGTGCCAGCAGCTTAAGGGGCCTCGGGGAGACCCAGTACTTC
TRBV27	few	-	TRBJ1-3	CASSSLVRDTIYF	TGTGCCAGCAGTTCCCTTGTTCGGGACACCATATATTTT
TRBV6-1	few	-	TRBJ2-5	CASSAGGLETQYF	TGTGCCAGCAGTGCGGGGGGCTTAGAGACCCAGTACTTC
TRBV5-1	-	-	TRBJ2-5	CASSLLATQGQETQYF	TGCGCCAGCAGCTTGTTAGCAACACAGGGACAAGAGACCCAGTACTTC
TRBV5-1	-	-	TRBJ2-3	CASTWGGGDTQYF	TGCGCCAGCACCTGGGGAGGGGGAGATACGCAGTATTTT
TRBV2	-	-	TRBJ2-5	CASSPTGRETQYF	TGTGCCAGCAGCCCTACAGGGAGAGAGACCCAGTACTTC
TRBV11-3	-	TRBD1	TRBJ2-7	CASSESRGSYEQYF	TGTGCCAGCAGCGAGAGCAGGGGGTCCTACGAGCAGTACTTC
TRBV6-5	-	-	TRBJ1-2	CASSRQQGVGGYTF	TGTGCCAGCAGCCGGCAACAGGGAGTGGGTGGCTACACCTTC
TRBV11-2	-	TRBD2	TRBJ2-7	CASSLGSSGGYEQYF	TGTGCCAGCAGCTTAGGGTCCTCCGGGGGGTACGAGCAGTACTTC
TRBV4-3	-	-	TRBJ2-3	CASSPRVGADTQYF	TGCGCCAGCAGCCCTCGAGTAGGAGCAGATACGCAGTATTTT
TRBV5-1	-	TRBD2	TRBJ2-3	CASSTGGGTDTQYF	TGCGCCAGCAGTACCGGGGGGGGAACAGATACGCAGTATTTT
TRBV6-5	-	-	TRBJ2-7	CASSLQQQGSYEQYF	TGTGCCAGCAGTCTTCAGCAGCAGGGGTCCTACGAGCAGTACTTC
TRBV5-1	-	TRBD1	TRBJ2-7	CASSLERGQSYEQYF	TGCGCCAGCAGCTTGGAGAGGGGGCAGAGCTACGAGCAGTACTTC
TRBV6-5	-	-	TRBJ1-3	CASKITGSGNTIYF	TGTGCCAGCAAAATTACAGGGTCCGGAAACACCATATATTTT
TRBV9	-	-	TRBJ2-3	CASSVGGSTPDTQYF	TGTGCCAGCAGCGTAGGAGGAAGTACCCCAGATACGCAGTATTTT
TRBV7-9	-	TRBD1	TRBJ1-5	CASSLGRDRGDNQPQHF	TGTGCCAGCAGCTTAGGTCGGGACAGGGGTGACAATCAGCCCCAGCATTTT
TRBV2	-	TRBD2	TRBJ2-1	CASSPRGALRNEQFF	TGTGCCAGCAGTCCGCGGGGGGCCCTTAGGAATGAGCAGTTCTTC
TRBV6-6	once	-	TRBJ2-1	CASSYSRVYNEQFF	TGTGCCAGCAGTTACTCGCGGGTTTACAATGAGCAGTTCTTC
TRBV7-9	-	-	TRBJ1-6	CASGSGNSPLHF	TGTGCCAGCGGGTCAGGCAATTCACCCCTCCACTTT
TRBV18	once	TRBD1	TRBJ2-7	CASSRTGGSSYEQYF	TGTGCCAGCTCACGGACAGGCGGAAGCTCCTACGAGCAGTACTTC
TRBV7-6	-	-	TRBJ1-5	CASSLTGNQPQHF	TGTGCCAGCAGCTTAACAGGGAATCAGCCCCAGCATTTT
TRBV5-8	-	TRBD1	TRBJ1-1	CASSRTGDWGTEAFF	TGTGCCAGCAGCCGGACAGGGGACTGGGGCACTGAAGCTTTCTTT
TRBV5-1	few	-	TRBJ2-7	CASSFAEAVQYF	TGCGCCAGCAGCTTCGCTGAAGCGGTGCAGTACTTC
TRBV7-2	-	TRBD2	TRBJ2-1	CASSLEGGGGLEQFF	TGTGCCAGCAGCTTAGAGGGCGGGGGGGGGCTCGAGCAGTTCTTC
TRBV5-4	-	TRBD1	TRBJ1-5	CASSDATGGSNQPQHF	TGTGCCAGCAGCGATGCGACAGGGGGTTCCAATCAGCCCCAGCATTTT
TRBV9	once	TRBD1	TRBJ1-6	CASSGGTGYNSPLHF	TGTGCCAGCAGCGGCGGGACAGGATATAATTCACCCCTCCACTTT
TRBV11-2	-	-	TRBJ2-3	CASSLGGPRTDTQYF	TGTGCCAGCAGCTTAGGGGGCCCAAGGACAGATACGCAGTATTTT
TRBV7-9	-	-	TRBJ1-2	CASSPSSYGYTF	TGTGCCAGCAGCCCAAGTAGTTATGGCTACACCTTC
TRBV5-1	-	TRBD1	TRBJ1-6	CASSSTGINSPLHF	TGCGCCAGCAGCTCGACAGGGATCAATTCACCCCTCCACTTT
TRBV4-3	-	-	TRBJ2-3	CASSQSTAGARTDTQYF	TGCGCCAGCAGCCAATCTACCGCGGGGGCCCGCACAGATACGCAGTATTTT
TRBV5-1	-	-	TRBJ2-7	CASSLSSTYEQYF	TGCGCCAGCAGTCTAAGTTCGACCTACGAGCAGTACTTC
TRBV4-1	-	TRBD2	TRBJ2-5	CASSPRGEETQYF	TGCGCCAGCAGCCCCCGGGGGGAAGAGACCCAGTACTTC